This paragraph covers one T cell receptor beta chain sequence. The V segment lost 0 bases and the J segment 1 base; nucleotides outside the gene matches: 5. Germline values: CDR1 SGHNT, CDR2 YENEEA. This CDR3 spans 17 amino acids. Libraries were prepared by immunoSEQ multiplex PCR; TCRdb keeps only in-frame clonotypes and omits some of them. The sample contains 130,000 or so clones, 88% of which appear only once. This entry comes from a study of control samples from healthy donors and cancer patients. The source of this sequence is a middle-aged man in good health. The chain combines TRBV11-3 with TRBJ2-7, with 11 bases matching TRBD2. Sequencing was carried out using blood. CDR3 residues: CASSLDPTSGGSYEQYF. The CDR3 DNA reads TGTGCCAGCAGCTTAGACCCCACTAGCGGGGGTTCCTACGAGCAGTACTTC.